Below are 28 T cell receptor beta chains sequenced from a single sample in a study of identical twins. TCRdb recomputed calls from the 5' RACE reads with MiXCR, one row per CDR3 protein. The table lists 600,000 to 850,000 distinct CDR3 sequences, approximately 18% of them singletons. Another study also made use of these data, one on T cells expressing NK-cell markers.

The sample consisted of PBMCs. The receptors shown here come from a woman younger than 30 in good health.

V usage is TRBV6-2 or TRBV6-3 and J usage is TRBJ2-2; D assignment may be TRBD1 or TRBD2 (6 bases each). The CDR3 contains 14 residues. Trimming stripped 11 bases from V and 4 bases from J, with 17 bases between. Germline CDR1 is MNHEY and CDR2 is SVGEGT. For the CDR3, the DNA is TGTGCCGCCGGGGGCCAGGGTCCCACCGGGGAGCTGTTTTTT. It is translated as CAAGGQGPTGELFF.

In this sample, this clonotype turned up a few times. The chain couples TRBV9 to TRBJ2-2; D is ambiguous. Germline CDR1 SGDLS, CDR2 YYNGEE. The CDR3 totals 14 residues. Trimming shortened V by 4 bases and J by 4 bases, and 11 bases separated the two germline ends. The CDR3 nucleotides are TGTGCCAGCAGCCAACAACGGGTCACCGGGGAGCTGTTTTTT. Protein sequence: CASSQQRVTGELFF.

CDR3 nucleotide sequence: TGTGCCACCAGTCGGACAGGGGGGAACACCGGGGAGCTGTTTTTT. Protein sequence: CATSRTGGNTGELFF. This chain connects TRBV24-1 to TRBJ2-2; 10 nucleotides agree with TRBD1. V shed 6 bases, J shed 1 base, and the junction held 1 base outside the gene matches. CDR1 is KGHDR, CDR2 SFDVKD, per germline. The CDR3 loop spans 15 amino acids.

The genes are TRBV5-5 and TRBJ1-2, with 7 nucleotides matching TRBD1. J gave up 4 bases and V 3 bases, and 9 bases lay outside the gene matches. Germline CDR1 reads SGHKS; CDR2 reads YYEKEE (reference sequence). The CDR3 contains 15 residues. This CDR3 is CASSSQGEAFYGYTF. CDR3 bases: TGTGCCAGCAGCTCCCAGGGGGAGGCTTTCTATGGCTACACCTTC.

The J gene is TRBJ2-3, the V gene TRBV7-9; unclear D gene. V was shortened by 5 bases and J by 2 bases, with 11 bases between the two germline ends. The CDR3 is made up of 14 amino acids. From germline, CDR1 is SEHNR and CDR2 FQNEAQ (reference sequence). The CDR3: CASSPPALTDTQYF. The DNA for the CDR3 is TGTGCCAGCAGCCCACCGGCACTCACAGATACGCAGTATTTT. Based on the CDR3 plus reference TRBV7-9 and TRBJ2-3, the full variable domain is DTGVSQNPRHKITKRGQNVTFRCDPISEHNRLYWYRQTLGQGPEFLTYFQNEAQLEKSRLLSDRFSAERPKGSFSTLEIQRTEQGDSAMYLCASSPPALTDTQYFGPGTRLTVL.

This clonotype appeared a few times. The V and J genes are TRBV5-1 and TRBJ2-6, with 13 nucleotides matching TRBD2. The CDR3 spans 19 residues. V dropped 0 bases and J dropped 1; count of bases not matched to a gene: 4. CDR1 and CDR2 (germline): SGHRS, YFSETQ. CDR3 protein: CASSLGGLAGKSGANVLTF. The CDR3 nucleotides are TGCGCCAGCAGCTTGGGGGGACTAGCGGGAAAATCTGGGGCCAACGTCCTGACTTTC. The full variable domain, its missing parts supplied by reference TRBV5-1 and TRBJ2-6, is KAGVTQTPRYLIKTRGQQVTLSCSPISGHRSVSWYQQTPGQGLQFLFEYFSETQRNKGNFPGRFSGRQFSNSRSEMNVSTLELGDSALYLCASSLGGLAGKSGANVLTFGAGSRLTVL.

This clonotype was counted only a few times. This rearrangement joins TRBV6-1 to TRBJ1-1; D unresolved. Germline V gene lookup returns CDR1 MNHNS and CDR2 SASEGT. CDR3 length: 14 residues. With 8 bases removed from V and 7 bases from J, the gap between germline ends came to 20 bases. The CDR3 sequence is CASGTPWAIGEAFF. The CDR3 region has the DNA TGTGCCAGCGGAACTCCATGGGCCATAGGTGAAGCTTTCTTT.

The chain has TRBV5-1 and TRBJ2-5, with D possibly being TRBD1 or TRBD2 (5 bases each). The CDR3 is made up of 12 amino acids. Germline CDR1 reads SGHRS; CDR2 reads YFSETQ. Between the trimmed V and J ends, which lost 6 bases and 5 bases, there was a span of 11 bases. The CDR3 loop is CASTGAGETQYF. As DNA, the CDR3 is TGCGCCAGCACCGGGGCAGGGGAGACCCAGTACTTC.

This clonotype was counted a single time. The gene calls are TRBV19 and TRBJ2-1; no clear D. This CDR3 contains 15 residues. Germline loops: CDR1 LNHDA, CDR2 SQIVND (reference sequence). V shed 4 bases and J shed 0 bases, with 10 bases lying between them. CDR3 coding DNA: TGTGCCAGTAGTACGACGGTCAGCTCCTACAATGAGCAGTTCTTC. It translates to CASSTTVSSYNEQFF.

CDR3 DNA: TGTGCCAGCAGTCCGGGACAGGGAAGGTGGAACACTGAAGCTTTCTTT. It specifies CASSPGQGRWNTEAFF. The chain is built from TRBV12-3 or TRBV12-4 and TRBJ1-1, with TRBD1 matching over 9 bases. Trimming at V came to 5 bases and at J to 1 base, leaving 8 bases not matched to a gene. This CDR3 is built from 16 residues.

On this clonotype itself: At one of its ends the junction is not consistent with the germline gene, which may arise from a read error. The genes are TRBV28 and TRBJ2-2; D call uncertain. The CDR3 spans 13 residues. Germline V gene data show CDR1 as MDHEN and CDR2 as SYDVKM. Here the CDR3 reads CASSFVNSGELFF. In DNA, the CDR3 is TGTGCCAGCAGTTTCGTGAACTCCGGGGAGCTGTTTTTT.

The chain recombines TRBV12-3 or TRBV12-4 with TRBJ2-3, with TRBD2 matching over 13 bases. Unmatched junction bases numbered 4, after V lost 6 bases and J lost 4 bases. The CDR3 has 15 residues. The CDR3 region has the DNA TGTGCCAGCAGGAGGACTAGCGGGAGCGCAGATACGCAGTATTTT. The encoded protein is CASRRTSGSADTQYF.

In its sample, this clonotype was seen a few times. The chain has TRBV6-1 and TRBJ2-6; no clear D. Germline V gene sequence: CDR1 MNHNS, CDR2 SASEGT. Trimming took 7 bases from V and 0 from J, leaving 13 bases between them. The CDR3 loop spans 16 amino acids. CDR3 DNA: TGTGCCAGCAAACGGACGGCGAGCTCTGGGGCCAACGTCCTGACTTTC. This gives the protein CASKRTASSGANVLTF.

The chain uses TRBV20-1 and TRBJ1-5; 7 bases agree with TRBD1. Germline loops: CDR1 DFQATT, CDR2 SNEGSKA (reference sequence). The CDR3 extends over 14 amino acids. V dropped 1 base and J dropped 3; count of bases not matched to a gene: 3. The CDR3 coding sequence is TGCAGTGCTAGAGCCGGGACAGTCAATCAGCCCCAGCATTTT. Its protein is CSARAGTVNQPQHF.

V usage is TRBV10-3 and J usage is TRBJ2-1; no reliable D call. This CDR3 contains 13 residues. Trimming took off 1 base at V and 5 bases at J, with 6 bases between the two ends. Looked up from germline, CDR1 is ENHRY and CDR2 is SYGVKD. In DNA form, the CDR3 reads TGTGCCATCAGTGAGTTTCCCGACAATGAGCAGTTCTTC. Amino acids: CAISEFPDNEQFF.

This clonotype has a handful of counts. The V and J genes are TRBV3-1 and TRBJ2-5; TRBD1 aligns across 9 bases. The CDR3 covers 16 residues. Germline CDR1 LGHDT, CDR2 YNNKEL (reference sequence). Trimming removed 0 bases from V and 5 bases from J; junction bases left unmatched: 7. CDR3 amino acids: CASSQEKGTGYETQYF. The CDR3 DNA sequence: TGTGCCAGCAGCCAAGAAAAAGGGACAGGGTACGAGACCCAGTACTTC.

The CDR3 here is CASSLATFADTQYF. In DNA form, the CDR3 reads TGTGCCAGCAGCTTAGCGACTTTTGCAGATACGCAGTATTTT. The gene calls are TRBV7-8 and TRBJ2-3; D gene ambiguous. Looked up from germline, CDR1 is SGHVS and CDR2 is FQNEAQ. Trimming took 0 bases from V and 4 from J, leaving 8 bases between them. The CDR3 spans 14 residues. Full variable domain (outside the CDR3, taken from reference TRBV7-8 and TRBJ2-3): GAGVSQSPRYKVAKRGQDVALRCDPISGHVSLFWYQQALGQGPEFLTYFQNEAQLDKSGLPSDRFFAERPEGSVSTLKIQRTQQEDSAVYLCASSLATFADTQYFGPGTRLTVL.

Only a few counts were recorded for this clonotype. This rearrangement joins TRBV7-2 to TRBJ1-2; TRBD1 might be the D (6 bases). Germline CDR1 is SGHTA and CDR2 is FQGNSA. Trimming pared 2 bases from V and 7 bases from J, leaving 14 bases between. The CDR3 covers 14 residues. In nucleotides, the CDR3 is TGTGCCAGCAGCTTAAAGGGGGTGTCTCCTGGCTACACCTTC. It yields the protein CASSLKGVSPGYTF.

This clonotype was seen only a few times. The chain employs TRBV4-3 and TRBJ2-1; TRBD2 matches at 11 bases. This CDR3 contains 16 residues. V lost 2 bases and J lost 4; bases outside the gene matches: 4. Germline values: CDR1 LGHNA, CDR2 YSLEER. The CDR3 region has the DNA TGCGCCAGCAGCCAAAAAGGGACTAGCGGTTACAATGAGCAGTTCTTC. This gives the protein CASSQKGTSGYNEQFF.

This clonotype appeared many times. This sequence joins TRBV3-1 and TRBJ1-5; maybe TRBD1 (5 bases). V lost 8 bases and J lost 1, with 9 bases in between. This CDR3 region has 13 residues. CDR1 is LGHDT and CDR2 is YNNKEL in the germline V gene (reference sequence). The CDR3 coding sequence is TGTGCCAGCTCGCAGGGCAGCAATCAGCCCCAGCATTTT. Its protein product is CASSQGSNQPQHF.

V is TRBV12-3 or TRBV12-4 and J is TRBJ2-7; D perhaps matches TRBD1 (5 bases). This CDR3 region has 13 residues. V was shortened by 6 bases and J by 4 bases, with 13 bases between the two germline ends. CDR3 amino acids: CASSTDQGYEQYF. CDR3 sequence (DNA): TGTGCCAGCAGCACCGACCAGGGTTACGAGCAGTACTTC.

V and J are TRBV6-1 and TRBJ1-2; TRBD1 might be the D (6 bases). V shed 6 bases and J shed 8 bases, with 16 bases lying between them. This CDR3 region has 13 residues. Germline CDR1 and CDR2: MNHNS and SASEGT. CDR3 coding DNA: TGTGCCAGCAGGGACCCGGGGGCGCGGGGCTACACCTTC. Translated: CASRDPGARGYTF.

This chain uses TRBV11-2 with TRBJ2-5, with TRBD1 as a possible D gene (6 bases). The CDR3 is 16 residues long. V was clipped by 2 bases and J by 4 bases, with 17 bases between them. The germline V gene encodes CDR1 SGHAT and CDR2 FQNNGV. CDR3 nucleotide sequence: TGTGCCAGCAGCTTATTGGGGGCGCGAGAGGGAGAGACCCAGTACTTC. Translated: CASSLLGAREGETQYF.

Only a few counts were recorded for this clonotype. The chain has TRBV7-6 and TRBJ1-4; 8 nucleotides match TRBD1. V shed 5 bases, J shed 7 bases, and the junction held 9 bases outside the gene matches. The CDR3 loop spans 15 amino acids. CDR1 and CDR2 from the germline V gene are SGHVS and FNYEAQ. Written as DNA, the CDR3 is TGTGCCAGCAGCAGCCGAAAAGACAGGGGTGAAAAACTGTTTTTT. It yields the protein CASSSRKDRGEKLFF.

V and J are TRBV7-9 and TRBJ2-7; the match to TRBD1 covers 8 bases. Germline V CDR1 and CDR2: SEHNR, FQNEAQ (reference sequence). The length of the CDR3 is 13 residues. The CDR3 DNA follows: TGTGCGCTCTCCGGGACAGGCTCCTACGAGCAGTACTTC. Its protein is CALSGTGSYEQYF.

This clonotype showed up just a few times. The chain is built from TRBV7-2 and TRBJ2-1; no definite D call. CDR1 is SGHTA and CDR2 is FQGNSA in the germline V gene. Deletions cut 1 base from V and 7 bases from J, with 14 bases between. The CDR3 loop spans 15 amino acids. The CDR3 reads CASSLGGYRLNEQFF. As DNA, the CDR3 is TGTGCCAGCAGCTTAGGAGGATATAGACTTAATGAGCAGTTCTTC.

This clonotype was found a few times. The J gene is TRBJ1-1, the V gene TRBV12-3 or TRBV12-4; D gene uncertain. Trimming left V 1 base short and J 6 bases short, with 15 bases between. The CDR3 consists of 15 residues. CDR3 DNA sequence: TGTGCCAGCAGTTTAGTGCCAGCCGTCGGGTCTGAAGCTTTCTTT. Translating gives CASSLVPAVGSEAFF.

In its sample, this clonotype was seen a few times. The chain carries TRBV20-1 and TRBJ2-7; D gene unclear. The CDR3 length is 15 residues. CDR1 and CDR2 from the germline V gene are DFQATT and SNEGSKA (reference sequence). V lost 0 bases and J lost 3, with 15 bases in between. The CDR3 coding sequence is TGCAGTGCTAGAGATATGGCAGCGATTGACTACGAGCAGTACTTC. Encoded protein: CSARDMAAIDYEQYF.